A selection of T cell receptor beta chains follows, all from one sample in a study of blood T cells in healthy people across ages. TCRdb recomputed calls from the 5' RACE reads with MiXCR, one row per CDR3 protein. The sample shows over a million distinct CDR3 sequences, less than 25% of them seen only once. These data were likewise used in another study, on T cells of mothers and their children.

Sequenced material: blood. The origin of the receptors is a girl aged 2 to 10 in good health. The conserved cysteine and the conserved F or W are not part of the CDR3 here.

V gene	J gene	CDR3 protein
TRBV18	TRBJ2-1	ASSPLAPHSYNEQF
TRBV4-1	TRBJ2-1	ASSDDREQF
TRBV19	TRBJ1-4	ASRDNRSAFIGELF
TRBV5-1	TRBJ2-7	ASSLDAPGVSRSYEQY
TRBV5-1	TRBJ1-5	ASNLTGDSNQPQH
TRBV7-8	TRBJ2-7	ASSPMAGGAYEQY
TRBV9	TRBJ2-6	ASSVGSSGANVLT
TRBV4-1	TRBJ2-3	ASSQDRPSYADTQY
TRBV24-1	TRBJ2-1	ATSDYLAGGHNEQF
TRBV29-1	TRBJ1-1	SVDVPGTEAF
TRBV7-3	TRBJ2-5	ASSPLAERKETQY
TRBV7-9	TRBJ2-7	ASSLQPGLVYEQY
TRBV6-5	TRBJ1-4	ASSYNGGEGEKLF
TRBV6-1	-	ASLRQVSYEQY
TRBV19	TRBJ1-1	ASTFGLINTEAF
TRBV11-2	TRBJ1-2	ASSLGRTGENGYT
TRBV2	TRBJ1-1	ASSAAPGGGTEAF
TRBV9	TRBJ1-4	ASSRVPHEKLF
TRBV5-1	TRBJ2-3	ASSLGLAESTDTQY
TRBV19	TRBJ2-2	ASSIDHTGELF
TRBV7-8	-	ASSLGGRETNEQF
TRBV28	TRBJ2-1	ASGLGQGSSYNEQF
TRBV11-2	TRBJ2-1	ASSGSSNEQF
TRBV29-1	TRBJ2-1	SVRDRVDEQF
TRBV7-2	TRBJ1-5	ASSLALGGVQPQH
TRBV29-1	TRBJ2-2	SVGRNTGELF
TRBV7-2	TRBJ1-2	ASSLSFPERESNYGYT
TRBV24-1	TRBJ2-5	ATSVPAQETQY
TRBV18	-	ASSPRAAVQETQY
TRBV5-6	TRBJ1-2	ASSWRSNYGYT
TRBV29-1	TRBJ2-7	SVVQGLSYEQY
TRBV29-1	TRBJ1-1	SVYVQDFAEAF
TRBV5-1	-	ASSLAEVSRQF
TRBV28	TRBJ2-2	ASSLGGQGHGELF
TRBV20-1	TRBJ1-4	SATTHPGEKLF
TRBV28	TRBJ2-1	ASNPAGGYNEQF
TRBV20-1	TRBJ2-1	SARGPEGSYNEQF
TRBV2	TRBJ1-6	ASSRDQLSSYNSPLH
TRBV27	TRBJ2-1	ASSLYTSGSLHEQF
TRBV12-3/TRBV12-4	TRBJ1-3	ASSYDRARGNTIY
TRBV4-3	TRBJ1-1	ASSHSDRGLNTEAF
TRBV6-5	TRBJ2-1	ASSPPQAYNEQF
TRBV13	TRBJ1-3	ASSFPGQGVGNTIY
TRBV24-1	-	ATSDWTASEQF
TRBV7-2	TRBJ1-4	ASSTGTNEKLF
TRBV12-3/TRBV12-4	TRBJ2-3	ASNPGSPHRGDTQY
TRBV2	TRBJ2-7	ASSEVTPSYEQY
TRBV3-1	TRBJ2-5	ASTTSEGGYQGTQY
TRBV7-2	TRBJ2-1	ASSPGFGSYNEQF
TRBV4-1	TRBJ2-5	ASSQVGKRGSQETQY
TRBV12-3/TRBV12-4	TRBJ1-3	ASSLGVAAGNTIY